This T cell receptor (beta chain) was identified during a study of control samples from healthy donors and cancer patients. CDR1 MNHEY and CDR2 SVGEGT come from the germline V gene. The V gene lost 2 bases and the J gene lost 5 bases, with 13 bases spanning the gap. The CDR3 has 15 residues. Repertoires were generated with immunoSEQ multiplex PCR, while TCRdb's copy carries only in-frame clones and drops some. The data contain around 110,000 clones, nearly 95% of them singletons. This chain joins TRBV6-2 or TRBV6-3 and TRBJ1-5; a possible D gene is TRBD1 (5 bases). The sample comprised blood. The clonotype comes from a man aged 25 to 40 in good health. This CDR3 reads CASSYGPRDHQPQHF. In nucleotides, the CDR3 is TGTGCCAGCAGTTACGGACCCAGGGACCATCAGCCCCAGCATTTT.